The next 18 T cell receptor beta chains were all read from a single sample in a study of metastatic and nonmetastatic thyroid tumors. Through MiXCR, TCRdb re-clonotyped the PCR reads. The sample has about 39,000 clones, under 20% seen once. Thyroid surgery had not been preceded by any treatment in any patient. Material for sequencing was tumor tissue. These receptors came from a female donor with papillary thyroid cancer or a benign thyroid nodule (not recorded which). Some clones in this sample may be carry-over from other donors' samples.

To note about this clone: A much larger clone is a single base away; this may be a read error. The CDR3: CSVRDTGGLAPEAFF. The DNA for the CDR3 is TGCAGTGTTAGAGATACAGGGGGGCTAGCCCCTGAAGCTTTCTTT. This chain joins TRBV20-1 and TRBJ1-1; 8 nucleotides agree with TRBD1. Germline assignment: CDR1 DFQATT and CDR2 SNEGSKA (reference sequence). The CDR3 runs to 15 residues.

In regard to this clone: With a much larger clone just one base away, this may be a read error. The genes are TRBV6-1 and TRBJ2-7; D is tentatively TRBD1 or TRBD2 (5 bases each). This CDR3 spans 17 amino acids. Germline CDR1 and CDR2: MNHNS and SASEGT. Trimming took off 5 bases at V and 3 bases at J, with 23 bases between the two ends. The CDR3 DNA sequence: TGTGCCAGCAGTATTACCGGGACGACTACTTCCCGCTACGAGCAGTACTTC. It codes for CASSITGTTTSRYEQYF.

With regard to this clone: A read error may produce the germline difference seen at one junction end. The J gene is TRBJ2-7, the V gene TRBV20-1; 8 bases are shared with TRBD1. The CDR3 is 13 residues long. Germline assignment: CDR1 DFQATT and CDR2 SNEGSKA (reference sequence). CDR3 sequence: CSAGPGQGYEKYF. The CDR3 DNA follows: TGCAGTGCAGGACCCGGACAGGGCTACGAGAAGTACTTC.

This clone was observed at least ten times. This may come from a read error, since a much larger clone is one base off. The sample carries other DNA sequences with the same CDR3. The V gene is TRBV6-1, the J gene TRBJ2-1; possibly TRBD1 for D (6 bases). Germline V CDR1 and CDR2: MNHNS, SASEGT. The CDR3 totals 16 residues. V shed 4 bases and J shed 1 base, with 14 bases lying between them. The chain's CDR3 is CASSVWGQNSYNEQFF. The CDR3 DNA follows: TGTGCCAGCAGTGTTTGGGGGCAGAATTCCTACAATGAGCAGTTCTTC.

This clone appeared a few times. The V gene is TRBV10-3, the J gene TRBJ2-1; D ambiguous. The CDR3 has 14 residues. Germline V CDR1 and CDR2: ENHRY, SYGVKD. V was cut by 3 bases and J by 5 bases, with 11 bases left in between. As DNA, the CDR3 is TGTGCCATCAGTGATCATGGCGCTAACAATGAGCAGTTCTTC. Its translation: CAISDHGANNEQFF.

This clone has only a few counts. The chain carries TRBV5-4 and TRBJ1-1, with no clear D. The V gene lost 1 base and the J gene lost 1 base, with 8 bases spanning the gap. Germline V lookup: CDR1 SGHNT, CDR2 YYREEE (reference sequence). There are 14 residues in the CDR3. This chain's CDR3 is CASSLSGRNTEAFF. The CDR3 region has the DNA TGTGCCAGCAGCTTGTCAGGAAGGAACACTGAAGCTTTCTTT.

The chain combines TRBV12-3 or TRBV12-4 with TRBJ1-2, with D uncertain. V lost 4 bases and J lost 7, with 16 bases in between. CDR3 length: 14 residues. The CDR3 is CASSSVWLRTGYTF. The CDR3 DNA is TGTGCCAGCAGTTCTGTCTGGTTGAGGACTGGCTACACCTTC.

The table lists this clone with many counts. V usage is TRBV3-1 and J usage is TRBJ2-1; D not resolved. The CDR3 runs 13 residues. Germline CDR1 and CDR2: LGHDT and YNNKEL (reference sequence). Trimming pared 1 base from V and 6 bases from J, leaving 7 bases between. DNA of the CDR3: TGTGCCAGCAGCCAAGGGCACCTCAATGAGCAGTTCTTC. Its translation: CASSQGHLNEQFF.

This clone came up many times. This chain connects TRBV20-1 to TRBJ1-5; D is unresolved. Germline V lookup: CDR1 DFQATT, CDR2 SNEGSKA (reference sequence). The CDR3 is made up of 15 amino acids. V was trimmed by 2 bases and J by 0 bases, leaving 11 bases between them. The CDR3 DNA reads TGCAGTGCTAGAAAGGAGGCTGATAGCAATCAGCCCCAGCATTTT. Protein: CSARKEADSNQPQHF.

This clone was recorded a few times. One junction end does not reproduce the germline sequence, and a read error may be involved. The same CDR3 arises from other DNA sequences in this sample as well. V usage is TRBV6-1 and J usage is TRBJ2-5; 11 nucleotides agree with TRBD2. The CDR3 is made up of 16 amino acids. The V gene's germline CDR1 is MNHNS and CDR2 SASEGT. This CDR3 is CASSGHLAGGVETQYF. The CDR3 DNA reads TGTGCCAGCAGTGGACATCTAGCGGGAGGTGTAGAGACACAGTACTTC.

The chain has TRBV5-4 and TRBJ2-7; D remains unclear. V lost 0 bases to trimming and J lost 1 base, with 8 bases between them. This CDR3 has 14 amino acids. Germline V gene sequence: CDR1 SGHNT, CDR2 YYREEE (reference sequence). The CDR3 nucleotides read TGTGCCAGCAGCTTGGACTACTTGTCCTACGAGCAGTACTTC. This sequence encodes CASSLDYLSYEQYF.

Concerning this clone itself: A junction boundary mismatches the germline segment, possibly from a read error. CDR3: CASSLGGDTQYF. The CDR3 region has the DNA TGTGCCAGCAGCCTGGGCGGAGATACGCAGTACTTT. The chain joins TRBV9 to TRBJ2-3; D not certain. Germline CDR1 SGDLS, CDR2 YYNGEE. The CDR3 is 12 amino acids.

There are a few counts of this clone. The chain is built from TRBV12-3 or TRBV12-4 and TRBJ1-6; D not certain. With 3 bases removed from V and 8 bases from J, the gap between germline ends came to 5 bases. The CDR3 contains 12 residues. CDR3 region: CASSFGHSPLHF. CDR3 nucleotide sequence: TGTGCCAGCAGTTTCGGTCATTCACCCCTCCACTTT.

This clone was seen a handful of times. A single base separates this from a much larger clone, so it may be a read error. The rearrangement links TRBV29-1 to TRBJ2-1, with D perhaps given as TRBD1 or TRBD2 (5 bases each). V gave up 5 bases and J gave up 6 bases, with 17 bases separating them. Germline V gives CDR1 SQVTM, CDR2 ANQGSEA. This CDR3 region has 14 residues. The CDR3 loop reads CSVPLEGLTNEQFF. For the CDR3, the DNA is TGCAGCGTTCCTCTAGAGGGGTTGACCAATGAGCAGTTCTTC.

At least ten counts were recorded for this clone. The chain is built from TRBV30 and TRBJ2-3, with no clear D. Trimming removed 5 bases from V and 5 bases from J, with 11 bases in between. CDR3 size: 12 residues. CDR1 is GTSNPN, CDR2 SVGIG, per germline (reference sequence). The CDR3 nucleotides are TGTGCCTGGGGGGATTTGAGAGATACGCAGTATTTT. Translating gives CAWGDLRDTQYF.

In its sample, this clone was seen a few times. The chain recombines TRBV12-3 or TRBV12-4 with TRBJ2-7; possibly TRBD2 for D (6 bases). V was pared by 3 bases and J by 3 bases, with 18 bases between. This CDR3 is built from 16 residues. In DNA, the CDR3 is TGTGCCAGCAGTTTGGGGGGTCCGGGAGCCAACTACGAGCAGTACTTC. Protein product: CASSLGGPGANYEQYF.

This clone appeared a single time. A much larger clone differs by one base, so this may be a read error. The CDR3 does not close with the conserved phenylalanine or tryptophan, likely indicating a read error. The chain is built from TRBV5-1 and TRBJ2-5; D remains ambiguous. Trimming left V 0 bases short and J 3 bases short, with 3 bases between. The CDR3 is 12 amino acids. Germline V gene data show CDR1 as SGHRS and CDR2 as YFSETQ. The CDR3 loop reads CASSLGEETQYC. DNA of the CDR3: TGCGCCAGCAGCTTGGGGGAAGAGACCCAGTACTGC.

This clone was recorded many times. The chain uses TRBV6-2 or TRBV6-3 and TRBJ1-2; no firm D call. Germline lookup yields CDR1 MNHEY and CDR2 SVGEGT. The CDR3 covers 15 residues. Trimming left V 0 bases short and J 4 bases short, with 12 bases between. DNA for the CDR3: TGTGCCAGCAGTTACTCGTCGTCGGAAATCTATGGCTACACCTTC. This gives the protein CASSYSSSEIYGYTF.